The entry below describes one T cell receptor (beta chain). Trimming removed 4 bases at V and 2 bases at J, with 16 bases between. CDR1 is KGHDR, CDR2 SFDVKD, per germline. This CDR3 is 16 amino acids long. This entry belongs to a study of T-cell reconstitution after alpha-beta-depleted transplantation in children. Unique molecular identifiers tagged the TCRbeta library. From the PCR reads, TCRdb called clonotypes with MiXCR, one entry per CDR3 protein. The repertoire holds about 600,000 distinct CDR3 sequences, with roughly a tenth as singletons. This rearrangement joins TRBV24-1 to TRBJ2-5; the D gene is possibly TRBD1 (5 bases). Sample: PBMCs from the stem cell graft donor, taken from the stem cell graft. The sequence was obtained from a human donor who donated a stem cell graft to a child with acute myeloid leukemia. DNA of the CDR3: TGTGCCACCAGTGACAACAGGCGTGGATTTCAAGAGACCCAGTACTTC. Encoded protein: CATSDNRRGFQETQYF.